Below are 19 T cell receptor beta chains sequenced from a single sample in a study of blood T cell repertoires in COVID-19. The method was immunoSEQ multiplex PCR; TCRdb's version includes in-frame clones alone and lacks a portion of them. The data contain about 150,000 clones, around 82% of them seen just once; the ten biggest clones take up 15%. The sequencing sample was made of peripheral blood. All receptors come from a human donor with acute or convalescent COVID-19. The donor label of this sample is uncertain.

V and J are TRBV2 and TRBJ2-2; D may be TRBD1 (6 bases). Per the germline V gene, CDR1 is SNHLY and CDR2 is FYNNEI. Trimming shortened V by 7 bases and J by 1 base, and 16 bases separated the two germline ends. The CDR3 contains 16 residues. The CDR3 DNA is TGTGCCAGCACCTGGGGTGGGACACAGAACACCGGGGAGCTGTTTTTT. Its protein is CASTWGGTQNTGELFF.

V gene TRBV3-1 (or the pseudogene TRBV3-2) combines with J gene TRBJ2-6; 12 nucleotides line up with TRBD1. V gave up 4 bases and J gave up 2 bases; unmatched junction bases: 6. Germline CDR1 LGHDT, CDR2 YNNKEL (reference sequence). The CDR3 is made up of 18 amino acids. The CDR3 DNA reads TGTGCCAGCAGCCTGCGCGGGACAGGGGGCCCTGGGGCCAACGTCCTGACTTTC. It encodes CASSLRGTGGPGANVLTF.

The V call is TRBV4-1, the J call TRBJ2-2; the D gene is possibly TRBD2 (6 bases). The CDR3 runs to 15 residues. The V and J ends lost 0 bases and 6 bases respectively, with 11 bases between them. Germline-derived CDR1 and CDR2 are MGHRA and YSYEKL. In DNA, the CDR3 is TGCGCCAGCAGCCAAGACGGGAGTTACGCCGGGGAGCTGTTTTTT. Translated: CASSQDGSYAGELFF.

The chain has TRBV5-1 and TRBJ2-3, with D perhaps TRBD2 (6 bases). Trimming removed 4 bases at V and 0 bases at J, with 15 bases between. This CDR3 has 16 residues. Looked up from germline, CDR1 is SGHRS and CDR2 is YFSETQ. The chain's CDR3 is CASSPDLAVSTDTQYF. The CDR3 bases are TGCGCCAGCAGCCCAGATTTAGCGGTTAGCACAGATACGCAGTATTTT.

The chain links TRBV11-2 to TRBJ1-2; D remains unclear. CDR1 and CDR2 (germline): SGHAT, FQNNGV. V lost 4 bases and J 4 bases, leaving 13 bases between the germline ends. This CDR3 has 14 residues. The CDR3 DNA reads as TGTGCCAGCAGCTCAGGAGGAGGCCTCTATGGCTACACCTTC. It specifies CASSSGGGLYGYTF.

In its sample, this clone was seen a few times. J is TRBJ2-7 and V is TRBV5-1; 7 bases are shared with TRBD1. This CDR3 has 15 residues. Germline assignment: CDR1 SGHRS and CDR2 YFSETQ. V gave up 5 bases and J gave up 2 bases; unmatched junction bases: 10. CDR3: CASRPAGTVTYEQYF. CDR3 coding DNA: TGCGCCAGCAGGCCCGCCGGGACAGTCACCTACGAGCAGTACTTC.

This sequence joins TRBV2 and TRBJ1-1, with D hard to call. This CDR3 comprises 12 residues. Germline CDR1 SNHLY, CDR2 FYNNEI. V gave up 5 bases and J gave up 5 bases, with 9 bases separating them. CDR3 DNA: TGTGCCAGCAGTCTCTCGACTACTGAAGCTTTCTTT. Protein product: CASSLSTTEAFF. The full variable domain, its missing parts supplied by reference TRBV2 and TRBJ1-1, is EPEVTQTPSHQVTQMGQEVILRCVPISNHLYFYWYRQILGQKVEFLVSFYNNEISEKSEIFDDQFSVERPDGSNFTLKIRSTKLEDSAMYFCASSLSTTEAFFGQGTRLTVV.

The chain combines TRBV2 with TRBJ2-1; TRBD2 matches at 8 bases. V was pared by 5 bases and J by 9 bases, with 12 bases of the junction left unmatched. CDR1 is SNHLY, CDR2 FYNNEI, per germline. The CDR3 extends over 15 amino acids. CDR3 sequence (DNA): TGTGCCAGCAGTATTATCGGGGGGGGCCTGGGTGAGCAGTTCTTC. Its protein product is CASSIIGGGLGEQFF. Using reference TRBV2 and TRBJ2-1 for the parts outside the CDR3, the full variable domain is EPEVTQTPSHQVTQMGQEVILRCVPISNHLYFYWYRQILGQKVEFLVSFYNNEISEKSEIFDDQFSVERPDGSNFTLKIRSTKLEDSAMYFCASSIIGGGLGEQFFGPGTRLTVL.

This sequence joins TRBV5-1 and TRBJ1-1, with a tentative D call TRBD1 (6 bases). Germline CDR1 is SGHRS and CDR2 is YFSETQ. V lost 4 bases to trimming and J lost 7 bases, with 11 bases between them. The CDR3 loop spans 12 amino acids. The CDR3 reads CASSRGADEAFF. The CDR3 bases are TGCGCCAGCAGCCGGGGGGCAGATGAAGCTTTCTTT.

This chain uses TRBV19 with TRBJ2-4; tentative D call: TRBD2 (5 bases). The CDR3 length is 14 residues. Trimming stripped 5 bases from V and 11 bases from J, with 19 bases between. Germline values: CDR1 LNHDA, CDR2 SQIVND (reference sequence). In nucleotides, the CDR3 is TGTGCCAGTAGTTCCTATAGGGAGTTCCTTCTTCAGTACTTC. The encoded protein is CASSSYREFLLQYF.

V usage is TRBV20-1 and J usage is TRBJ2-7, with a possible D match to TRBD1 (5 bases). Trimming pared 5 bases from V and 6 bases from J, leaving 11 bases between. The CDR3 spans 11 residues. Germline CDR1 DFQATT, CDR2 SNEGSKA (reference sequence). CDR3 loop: CSAGMGREQYF. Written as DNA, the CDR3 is TGCAGTGCTGGAATGGGGCGCGAGCAGTACTTC.

The CDR3 is CASTFQTGSEYEQYF. CDR3 DNA sequence: TGTGCCAGCACCTTCCAGACAGGATCTGAATACGAGCAGTACTTC. The chain joins TRBV11-3 to TRBJ2-7, with D maybe TRBD1 (6 bases). The CDR3 extends over 15 amino acids. V lost 7 bases, J lost 4 bases, and 20 bases lay in between. From germline, CDR1 is SGHNT and CDR2 YENEEA.

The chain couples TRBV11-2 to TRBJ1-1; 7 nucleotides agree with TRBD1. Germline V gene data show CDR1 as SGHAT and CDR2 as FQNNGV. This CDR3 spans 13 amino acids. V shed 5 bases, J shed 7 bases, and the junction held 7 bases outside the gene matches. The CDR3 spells CASSQQGPGEAFF. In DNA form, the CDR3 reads TGTGCCAGCAGCCAACAGGGGCCGGGTGAAGCTTTCTTT.

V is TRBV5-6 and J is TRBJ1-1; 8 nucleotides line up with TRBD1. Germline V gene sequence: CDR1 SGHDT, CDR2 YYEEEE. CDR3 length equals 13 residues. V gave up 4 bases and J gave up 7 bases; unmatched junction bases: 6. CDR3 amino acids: CASSRTGSYEAFF. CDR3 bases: TGTGCCAGCAGCCGGACAGGGTCTTATGAAGCTTTCTTT.

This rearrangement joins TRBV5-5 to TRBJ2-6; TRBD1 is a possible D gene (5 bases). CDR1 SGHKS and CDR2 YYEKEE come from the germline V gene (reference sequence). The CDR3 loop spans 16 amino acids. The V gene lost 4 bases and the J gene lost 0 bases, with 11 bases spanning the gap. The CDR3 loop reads CASSRQGNSGANVLTF. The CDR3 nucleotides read TGTGCCAGCAGCCGGCAGGGAAACTCTGGGGCCAACGTCCTGACTTTC.

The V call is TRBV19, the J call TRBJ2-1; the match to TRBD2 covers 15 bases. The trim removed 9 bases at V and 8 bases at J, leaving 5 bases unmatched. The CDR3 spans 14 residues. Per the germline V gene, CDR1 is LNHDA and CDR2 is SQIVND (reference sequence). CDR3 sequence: CASQGTSGGYEQFF. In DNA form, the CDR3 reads TGTGCCAGCCAGGGGACTAGCGGGGGGTATGAGCAGTTCTTC. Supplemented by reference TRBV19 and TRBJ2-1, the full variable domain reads DGGITQSPKYLFRKEGQNVTLSCEQNLNHDAMYWYRQDPGQGLRLIYYSQIVNDFQKGDIAEGYSVSREKKESFPLTVTSAQKNPTAFYLCASQGTSGGYEQFFGPGTRLTVL.

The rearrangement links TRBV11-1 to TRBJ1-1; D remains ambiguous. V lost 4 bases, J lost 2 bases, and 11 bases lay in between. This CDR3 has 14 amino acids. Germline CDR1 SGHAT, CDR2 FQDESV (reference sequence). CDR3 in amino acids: CASSYSTKNTEAFF. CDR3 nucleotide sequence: TGTGCCAGCAGCTACTCGACTAAAAACACTGAAGCTTTCTTT.

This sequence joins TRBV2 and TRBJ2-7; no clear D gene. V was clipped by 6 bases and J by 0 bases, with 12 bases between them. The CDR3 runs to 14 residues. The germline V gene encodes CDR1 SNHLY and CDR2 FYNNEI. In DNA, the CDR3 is TGTGCCAGCAGGGGTGGAGCGTCCTCCTACGAGCAGTACTTC. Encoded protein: CASRGGASSYEQYF.

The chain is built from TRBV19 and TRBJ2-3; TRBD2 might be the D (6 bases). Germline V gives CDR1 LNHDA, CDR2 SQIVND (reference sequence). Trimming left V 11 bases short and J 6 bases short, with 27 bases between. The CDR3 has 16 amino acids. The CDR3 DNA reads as TGTGCCTCCCGCCCGCCGGGAGACCCCTGGGGGGATACGCAGTATTTT. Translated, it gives CASRPPGDPWGDTQYF.